What follows describes a single T cell receptor (beta chain). Its antigen target is currently unknown. Per-nucleotide qualities are absent, and no much larger clonotype sits a single base away. This sample is part of a study of blood T cells in healthy people across ages (dated by TCRdb to the mid-2010s). At the level of the whole study: In model experiments, template switching captured roughly one uniquely barcoded TCR beta cDNA molecule for every two T cells. To avoid experimental bias, donors of different ages were spread randomly across the sequencing lanes. To track age-related changes in TCR beta repertoire diversity, the study relied on deep sequencing normalized with unique cDNA molecular identifiers. The study analyzed two additional independent replicas of 1 million unique cDNA reads from the same blood draw for two donors, one aged 18 to 29 and one aged 80 or older. Four age groups were formed from the donors: young (average roughly 16 years), middle-aged (approximately 39), aged (62) and long-lived (more than 75). Overall results and qualifications from the work: Bulk unsorted PBMC profiling prevented conclusive comparison of naive and antigen-experienced compartments. A strong correlation was found between observed TCR beta diversity and the percentage of naive T cells measured by flow cytometry. Estimates of total diversity from one million sequenced T cells were regarded as lower bounds and underestimates. Because donor CMV infection status was unknown, age-related changes in expanded clonotypes were potentially confounded. Compared with the aged group, more naive CD4+ T cells, fewer expanded clones and increased TCR diversity were shown by the long-lived group, suggesting age selection. As age increased, observed TCR beta diversity per million T cells dropped in a roughly linear way, and a significant reduction was already evident by age roughly 40.

The protocol used for the library was 5' RACE. TCRdb records Illumina HiSeq 2500 as the sequencer. The second PCR ran for about 6 to 11 cycles and used a J-beta primer mix along with a sample-barcoded 5' primer. A template-switch 5' adaptor carrying 12 random nucleotides introduced a unique molecular identifier onto each TCR beta cDNA molecule. Each sample yielded at least 2.5 million CDR3-containing paired-end reads. The Mint cDNA synthesis kit, primed by a TRBC-specific oligonucleotide, was used to synthesize first-strand cDNA from all RNA. Following uracil-DNA glycosylase treatment, all cDNA underwent a first 18-cycle PCR with the universal primers M1SS and BC2_uni_R. The source study handled its data this way. For normalization, 1 million high-quality reads, each with a distinct molecular identifier, were randomly selected from each sample. Reads with shared molecular identifiers were discarded instead of being binned into consensus sequences. CDR3 identification, clonotype clustering and error correction used MiTCR with a Q25 quality threshold and the strictest error-elimination algorithm. A nonparametric unseen species model with Euler transformation was used to estimate a lower bound on total TCR beta diversity. TCRdb itself trimmed the public reads at Q25 with fastp, ran MiXCR and retained productive beta chains. Rows with one shared CDR3 protein collapse into an entry with the most common genes and DNA. For this entry, the V and J calls and clone size follow TCRdb and not the study's own pipeline. The sample contains about 760,000 distinct CDR3 sequences, more than 55% of them found a single time. The ten biggest clones cover roughly 24% of the sample.

The germline V gene (reference sequence) supplies CDR1 LNHNV and CDR2 YYDKDF. Measured from the cysteine to the phenylalanine, the CDR3 is 13 residues long. Just the 39-base CDR3 DNA is kept, in frame starting at base 1. V was cut back by 1 base and J by 2 bases, leaving a gap of 4 bases between them. The roughly 37 donors, aged about 6 to 100 years, were systemically healthy Caucasian individuals from Russia. Each donor gave ten milliliters of peripheral blood, collected into EDTA-treated Vacutainer tubes. Ficoll-Paque density-gradient centrifugation was used to isolate PBMCs, with at least 6.5 million per sample. Total RNA, at least 6 micrograms per sample, was extracted from PBMCs with Trizol reagent. For every donor, flow cytometry on a PBMC aliquot measured the percentage of naive CD45RAhigh/CD27high T cells.

The V and J segments used are TRBV15 and TRBJ2-3; no D gene is confidently identified. What was sequenced was blood. This clonotype was obtained from a man in his forties or fifties in good health. The CDR3 in this case is CATSRGNTDTQYF. The DNA sequence is given as TGTGCCACCAGCAGAGGGAACACAGATACGCAGTATTTT.